This T cell receptor (beta chain) was captured in a study of spatial heterogeneity in lung cancer. At the level of the study: Alpha-chain sequences were consistently detected in smaller numbers than beta-chain sequences. General study findings and limits: The appearance of ubiquitous expanded tumor TCRs in blood was greater at resection than follow-up.

Stated time point: sample taken at primary tumor resection. Sequencing of whole RNA from tumor, nontumor lung or frozen PBMC involved no sorting. The cohort: 65 to 80 early-stage, untreated non-small cell lung cancer patients. Single TCR cDNA molecules each had their own unique molecular identifier. MiXCR, run by TCRdb on the 5' RACE reads, gives a single entry per CDR3 protein. In the table there are some 41,000 distinct CDR3 sequences, roughly 7% of which are singletons. Germline V CDR1 and CDR2: MNHNS, SASEGT. V shed 4 bases and J shed 11 bases, with 21 bases lying between them. This CDR3 comprises 15 residues. This clonotype was observed a few times. What it recognizes is unknown.

This clonotype was sampled from a female donor with early-stage non-small cell lung cancer. This chain uses TRBV6-1 with TRBJ1-5; tentatively, D is TRBD1 (6 bases). The source was PBMCs, collected at surgery. In DNA form, the CDR3 reads TGTGCCAGCAGTGGTTTGTCGGGGGCGCTTACGACCCAGCATTTT. Residues: CASSGLSGALTTQHF.